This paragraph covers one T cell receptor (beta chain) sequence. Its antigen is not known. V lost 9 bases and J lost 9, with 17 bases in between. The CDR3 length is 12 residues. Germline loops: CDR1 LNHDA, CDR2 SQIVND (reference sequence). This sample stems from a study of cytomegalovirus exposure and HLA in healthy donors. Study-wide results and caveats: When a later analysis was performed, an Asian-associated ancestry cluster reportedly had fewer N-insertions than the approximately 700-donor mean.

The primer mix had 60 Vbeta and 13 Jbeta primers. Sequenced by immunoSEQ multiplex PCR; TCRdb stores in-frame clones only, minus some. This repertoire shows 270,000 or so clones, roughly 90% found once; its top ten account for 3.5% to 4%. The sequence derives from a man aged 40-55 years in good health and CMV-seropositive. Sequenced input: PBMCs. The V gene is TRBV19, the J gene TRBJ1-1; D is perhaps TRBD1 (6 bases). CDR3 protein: CASNPTGKKAFF. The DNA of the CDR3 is TGTGCCAGCAATCCTACAGGGAAGAAAGCTTTCTTT.